A selection of T cell receptor beta chains follows, all from one sample in a study of T cell responses to AZD1222 COVID-19 vaccine. TCRdb's table, derived via immunoSEQ multiplex PCR, lists solely in-frame clones and lacks some. The data contain 120,000 or so clones, about 85% of them seen just once; the ten biggest clones take up roughly 1.5%. The sample was peripheral blood, taken on day 0 of AZD1222 vaccination. These TCRs come from an adult in good health. The CDR3 runs from the conserved cysteine through the conserved F or W. Fields, in order: D gene, clone size, J gene, V gene, CDR3 protein, CDR3 DNA. D genes are given only for firm matches. Where a row states a size, it is once, few, many or the class of an expanded clone; other rows omit it.

NA NA TRBJ1-4 TRBV4-1 CASSQDRGRTNEKLFF TGCGCCAGCAGTCAAGACCGGGGCAGGACTAATGAAAAACTGTTTTTT
TRBD2 NA TRBJ2-1 TRBV7-8 CASSPGSSGINEQFF TGTGCCAGCAGTCCAGGCTCTAGCGGTATTAATGAGCAGTTCTTC
NA NA TRBJ1-5 TRBV5-5 CASSDSGGHLGQPQHF TGTGCCAGCAGCGATTCGGGTGGGCACCTCGGACAGCCCCAGCATTTT
TRBD1 NA TRBJ2-1 TRBV5-1 CASSLVTGLSSYNEQFF TGCGCCAGCAGCTTGGTGACAGGGCTCAGCTCCTACAATGAGCAGTTCTTC
TRBD2 NA TRBJ2-3 TRBV27 CASSHHSGGAIDTQYF TGTGCCAGCAGTCACCATAGCGGGGGGGCGATAGATACGCAGTATTTT
NA NA TRBJ1-1 TRBV6-5 CASSYSIQGYSEAFF TGTGCCAGCAGTTACTCAATTCAGGGGTACTCTGAAGCTTTCTTT
NA once TRBJ2-7 TRBV19 CASSPTEAYEQYF TGTGCCAGTAGTCCCACGGAAGCATACGAGCAGTACTTC
NA NA TRBJ1-2 TRBV29-1 CSVEQADGYTF TGCAGCGTTGAACAGGCGGATGGCTACACCTTC
NA once TRBJ2-5 TRBV6-5 CASSYLGARQETQYF TGTGCCAGCAGTTACTTAGGGGCTAGGCAAGAGACCCAGTACTTC
TRBD1 NA TRBJ1-2 TRBV11-3 CASSTRQGHGYTF TGTGCCAGCAGCACGAGACAGGGGCATGGCTACACCTTC
TRBD1 NA TRBJ2-6 TRBV19 CASTPGTGLYSGANVLTF TGTGCCAGTACCCCAGGGACAGGACTTTACTCTGGGGCCAACGTCCTGACTTTC
NA NA TRBJ1-2 TRBV12-3/TRBV12-4 CASSDTGYGYTF TGTGCCAGCAGCGACACGGGCTATGGCTACACCTTC
TRBD1 NA TRBJ2-7 TRBV9 CASSPRLDRDEQYF TGTGCCAGCAGCCCAAGACTCGACAGGGACGAGCAGTACTTC
TRBD1 NA TRBJ1-2 TRBV6-5 CASGTGGPSGGYTF TGTGCCAGCGGGACAGGGGGACCGAGTGGTGGCTACACCTTC
TRBD1 once TRBJ2-7 TRBV5-4 CASSKDRDGEQYF TGTGCCAGCAGTAAAGACAGGGACGGCGAGCAGTACTTC
NA NA TRBJ1-1 TRBV7-9 CASGPMNTEAFF TGTGCCAGCGGACCGATGAACACTGAAGCTTTCTTT
NA NA TRBJ1-3 TRBV27 CASSPRLGGNTIYF TGTGCCAGCAGTCCCCGACTCGGAGGAAACACCATATATTTT
NA NA TRBJ1-1 TRBV14 CASRMWGKNTEAFF TGTGCCAGCCGGATGTGGGGGAAGAACACTGAAGCTTTCTTT
TRBD1 NA TRBJ1-2 TRBV6-1 CASSSADRNYGYTF TGTGCCAGCAGTTCGGCGGACAGGAACTATGGCTACACCTTC
TRBD1 NA TRBJ1-2 TRBV7-8 CASSQGVRVDGYTF TGTGCCAGCAGCCAGGGGGTTAGGGTGGATGGCTACACCTTC
NA NA TRBJ1-1 TRBV7-9 CASSFGNTLNTEAFF TGTGCCAGCAGCTTCGGAAATACGTTGAACACTGAAGCTTTCTTT
NA NA TRBJ1-2 TRBV30 CAWSGGKEGENYGYTF TGTGCCTGGAGTGGGGGTAAGGAGGGCGAAAACTATGGCTACACCTTC
NA NA TRBJ2-7 TRBV3-1/TRBV3-2 CASSPVSQNYYEQYF TGTGCCAGCAGCCCAGTTTCCCAGAACTACTACGAGCAGTACTTC
NA NA TRBJ1-1 TRBV27 CASSLRGRATEAFF TGTGCCAGCAGTTTACGCGGCAGGGCCACTGAAGCTTTCTTT
NA once TRBJ2-7 TRBV19 CASSIWTESSYEQYF TGTGCCAGTAGTATTTGGACTGAGAGCTCCTACGAGCAGTACTTC
TRBD1 NA TRBJ1-4 TRBV19 CASKRGTGTEKLFF TGTGCCAGTAAGAGGGGGACAGGGACTGAAAAACTGTTTTTT
TRBD2 NA TRBJ2-5 TRBV6-5 CASRASGGQETQYF TGTGCCAGCCGGGCTAGCGGGGGGCAAGAGACCCAGTACTTC
TRBD2 NA TRBJ2-1 TRBV5-1 CASSRRPMGGNEQFF TGCGCCAGCAGTCGACGCCCGATGGGAGGGAATGAGCAGTTCTTC
NA NA TRBJ2-2 TRBV6-5 CASIRLANTGELFF TGTGCCAGCATCCGGCTGGCGAACACCGGGGAGCTGTTTTTT
TRBD1 NA TRBJ1-2 TRBV6-1 CASSERQGANYGYTF TGTGCCAGCAGTGAACGACAGGGGGCTAACTATGGCTACACCTTC
NA NA TRBJ1-1 TRBV4-1 CASSQDKVPNTEAFF TGCGCCAGCAGCCAAGATAAGGTGCCGAACACTGAAGCTTTCTTT
NA NA TRBJ1-1 TRBV6-5 CASSYSKQRGNTEAFF TGTGCCAGCAGTTACTCGAAACAGCGGGGTAACACTGAAGCTTTCTTT
NA few TRBJ1-5 TRBV6-1 CASSERSGLSNQPQHF TGTGCCAGCAGTGAAAGATCAGGGTTAAGCAATCAGCCCCAGCATTTT
NA NA TRBJ2-1 TRBV27 CASSSTRGINYNEQFF TGTGCCAGCAGTAGTACCAGGGGAATAAACTACAATGAGCAGTTCTTC
NA once TRBJ2-3 TRBV3-1/TRBV3-2 CASSQGLTDTQYF TGTGCCAGCAGCCAGGGCCTCACAGATACGCAGTATTTT
NA NA TRBJ2-1 TRBV10-2 CASSESVEETSYNEQFF TGCGCCAGCAGTGAGTCGGTCGAGGAAACCTCCTACAATGAGCAGTTCTTC
NA NA TRBJ1-5 TRBV30 CACVASGLGYQPQHF TGTGCCTGTGTCGCCTCCGGGCTGGGGTATCAGCCCCAGCATTTT
TRBD1 NA TRBJ1-2 TRBV5-5 CASSQTGDYGYTF TGTGCCAGCAGCCAAACAGGGGACTATGGCTACACCTTC
TRBD1 NA TRBJ2-3 TRBV3-1/TRBV3-2 CASSLKGATDTQYF TGTGCCAGCAGCCTCAAGGGGGCCACAGATACGCAGTATTTT
NA once TRBJ1-3 TRBV5-8 CASSLRGNSGNTIYF TGTGCCAGCAGCTTGCGGGGCAACTCTGGAAACACCATATATTTT
NA NA TRBJ1-1 TRBV19 CASSISRLNTEAFF TGTGCCAGTAGTATATCGAGATTGAACACTGAAGCTTTCTTT
TRBD1 NA TRBJ1-5 TRBV12-3/TRBV12-4 CASSSTGSQPQHF TGTGCCAGCAGCTCGACAGGGAGTCAGCCCCAGCATTTT
NA NA TRBJ2-7 TRBV29-1 CSALLPQRVNVEQYF TGCAGCGCTCTTCTACCCCAGCGGGTGAATGTCGAGCAGTACTTC
TRBD2 NA TRBJ2-2 TRBV7-9 CASSTSGRAATGELFF TGTGCCAGCAGCACTAGCGGGAGGGCTGCCACCGGGGAGCTGTTTTTT
NA NA TRBJ1-1 TRBV19 CASSPGMNTEAFF TGTGCCAGTAGTCCAGGTATGAACACTGAAGCTTTCTTT
NA NA TRBJ1-2 TRBV4-1 CASSPQGSIGYTF TGCGCCAGCAGCCCCCAAGGGTCTATAGGCTACACCTTC
NA NA TRBJ1-6 TRBV7-2 CASSPSSPLHF TGTGCCAGCAGCCCGAGTTCACCCCTCCACTTT
TRBD1 NA TRBJ2-7 TRBV5-6 CASSSQGTGGSYEQYF TGTGCCAGCAGCTCCCAGGGGACAGGGGGCTCCTACGAGCAGTACTTC
NA NA TRBJ1-2 TRBV24-1 CATSGLTDNYGYTF TGTGCCACCAGTGGTCTAACAGATAACTATGGCTACACCTTC
TRBD1 once TRBJ1-5 TRBV2 CASGPVKGQGGNQPQHF TGTGCCAGCGGACCCGTGAAGGGACAGGGAGGGAATCAGCCCCAGCATTTT
TRBD1 NA TRBJ1-2 TRBV7-9 CASSTGTASWGYTF TGTGCCAGCAGCACAGGGACAGCCTCTTGGGGCTACACCTTC
NA NA TRBJ1-2 TRBV5-1 CASSLGEQVWGIRGYTF TGCGCCAGCAGCTTGGGGGAACAGGTTTGGGGTATCAGAGGCTACACCTTC
NA NA TRBJ2-5 TRBV6-5 CASSYWPMRPETQYF TGTGCCAGCAGTTACTGGCCCATGAGGCCAGAGACCCAGTACTTC
TRBD2 NA TRBJ2-1 TRBV9 CASSPRSSGSNEQFF TGTGCCAGCAGCCCCCGGTCTAGCGGGAGCAATGAGCAGTTCTTC
NA NA TRBJ2-2 TRBV10-3 CAISDWETNTGELFF TGTGCCATCAGTGATTGGGAGACGAACACCGGGGAGCTGTTTTTT
TRBD1 NA TRBJ2-5 TRBV2 CASRGDRGHGTQYF TGTGCCAGCAGGGGGGACAGGGGCCACGGGACCCAGTACTTC
NA NA TRBJ1-2 TRBV29-1 CSVFPDWNYGYTF TGCAGCGTTTTCCCGGACTGGAACTATGGCTACACCTTC
NA NA TRBJ1-5 TRBV18 CASSPPSVAGSNQPQHF TGTGCCAGCTCACCACCTTCAGTGGCAGGGAGCAATCAGCCCCAGCATTTT
TRBD1 NA TRBJ1-1 TRBV7-9 CASSLGTGPNTEAFF TGTGCCAGCAGCCTCGGGACAGGGCCGAACACTGAAGCTTTCTTT
NA NA TRBJ2-7 TRBV19 CASSIEWRAPYEQYF TGTGCCAGTAGTATTGAGTGGCGGGCCCCCTACGAGCAGTACTTC